The 14 T cell receptor beta chains presented below share a single source sample, sequenced in a study of OX40 agonist ivuxolimab in advanced cancers. Clones were read by immunoSEQ multiplex PCR, and TCRdb kept only the in-frame ones, dropping some. The table shows nearly 55,000 clones, with around 89% occurring only once. Sequencing was performed on CD4+ or CD8+ T cells sorted from blood, taken in a trial of the OX40 agonist ivuxolimab. These receptors were obtained from an adult with an advanced solid tumor such as melanoma, head and neck, liver or kidney cancer.

J is TRBJ1-5 and V is TRBV15, with D possibly being TRBD1 (5 bases). The ends were cut back, 6 bases at V and 1 base at J, with 16 bases in the middle. Germline loops: CDR1 LNHNV, CDR2 YYDKDF (reference sequence). This CDR3 is 16 amino acids long. This CDR3 reads CATSRVGGTSNQPQHF. The CDR3 DNA reads as TGTGCCACCAGTCGGGTCGGGGGAACAAGCAATCAGCCCCAGCATTTT.

The V and J genes are TRBV2 and TRBJ2-7, with 7 positions matching TRBD2. The J segment lost 6 bases and the V segment lost 1 base, leaving 3 bases of the junction unmatched. The CDR3 length is 13 residues. Germline assignment: CDR1 SNHLY and CDR2 FYNNEI. The CDR3 DNA follows: TGTGCCAGCAGTGAAGTCGGGGAGGGCGAGCAGTACTTC. It encodes CASSEVGEGEQYF.

The V call is TRBV6-4, the J call TRBJ2-1; the match to TRBD2 covers 8 bases. The CDR3 spans 15 residues. CDR1 is MRHNA and CDR2 is SNTAGT in the germline V gene. V lost 6 bases, J lost 8 bases, and 12 bases stayed unmatched. CDR3 amino acids: CASSPNGGVRHEQFF. In nucleotides, the CDR3 is TGTGCCAGCAGCCCTAACGGGGGGGTCCGACATGAGCAGTTCTTC.

The chain links TRBV19 to TRBJ1-4; TRBD1 matches 8 bases. CDR3 length: 15 residues. Looked up from germline, CDR1 is LNHDA and CDR2 is SQIVND (reference sequence). J gave up 1 base and V 4 bases, and 2 bases lay outside the gene matches. The CDR3 here is CASSRGTGTNEKLFF. The CDR3 DNA sequence: TGTGCCAGTAGTAGAGGGACAGGAACTAATGAAAAACTGTTTTTT.

The chain links TRBV28 to TRBJ1-5; D ambiguous. Per the germline V gene, CDR1 is MDHEN and CDR2 is SYDVKM. The CDR3 runs to 16 residues. V dropped 4 bases and J dropped 0 bases, with 13 bases sitting between them. The CDR3 loop reads CASSSPGWYSNQPQHF. CDR3 in DNA: TGTGCCAGCAGTTCGCCAGGCTGGTATAGCAATCAGCCCCAGCATTTT.

V gene TRBV6-1 combines with J gene TRBJ1-5; TRBD1 is a possible D gene (6 bases). V was shortened by 6 bases and J by 1 base, with 13 bases between the two germline ends. CDR1 MNHNS and CDR2 SASEGT come from the germline V gene. The CDR3 length is 15 residues. This chain's CDR3 is CASSYRESSNQPQHF. CDR3 nucleotides: TGTGCCAGCAGCTACAGGGAAAGCAGCAATCAGCCCCAGCATTTT.

The chain combines TRBV6-5 with TRBJ2-3; 8 nucleotides agree with TRBD2. This CDR3 is built from 15 residues. The germline V gene has CDR1 MNHEY and CDR2 SVGAGI. V gave up 4 bases and J gave up 4 bases; unmatched junction bases: 7. The CDR3 DNA reads TGTGCCAGCAGTTTCCTAGGCGGGAGGCCAGATACGCAGTATTTT. It specifies CASSFLGGRPDTQYF.

The V call is TRBV18, the J call TRBJ2-7; 12 nucleotides agree with TRBD2. The CDR3 covers 16 residues. V dropped 4 bases and J dropped 1; count of bases not matched to a gene: 5. Germline CDR1 and CDR2: KGHSH and LQKENI. CDR3 loop: CASSQTSGRGSYEQYF. CDR3 nucleotide sequence: TGTGCCAGCTCACAGACTAGCGGGAGAGGTTCCTACGAGCAGTACTTC.

This sequence joins TRBV7-2 and TRBJ2-1; D may be TRBD2 (6 bases). V lost 1 base, J lost 9 bases, and 13 bases lay in between. Germline loops: CDR1 SGHTA, CDR2 FQGNSA. CDR3 length equals 14 residues. CDR3 nucleotides: TGTGCCAGCAGCTTAGTCGGGACTGCCGGTGAGCAGTTCTTC. Translating it yields CASSLVGTAGEQFF. The whole variable domain, remainder taken from reference TRBV7-2 and TRBJ2-1, is GAGVSQSPSNKVTEKGKDVELRCDPISGHTALYWYRQSLGQGLEFLIYFQGNSAPDKSGLPSDRFSAERTGGSVSTLTIQRTQQEDSAVYLCASSLVGTAGEQFFGPGTRLTVL.

This chain joins TRBV19 and TRBJ2-5; D gene uncertain. The CDR3 is made up of 13 amino acids. V was clipped by 3 bases and J by 0 bases, with 5 bases between them. In germline, CDR1 is LNHDA, CDR2 SQIVND (reference sequence). The CDR3 DNA is TGTGCCAGTAGTATCACAGACCAAGAGACCCAGTACTTC. Encoded protein: CASSITDQETQYF.

The chain joins TRBV30 to TRBJ1-5; tentative D call: TRBD1 (5 bases). V was clipped by 0 bases and J by 5 bases, with 8 bases between them. The germline CDR1 and CDR2 sequences are GTSNPN and SVGIG (reference sequence). The CDR3 has 13 amino acids. The chain's CDR3 is CAWSVGPYQPQHF. CDR3 DNA: TGTGCCTGGAGTGTGGGACCCTATCAGCCCCAGCATTTT.

The chain combines TRBV9 with TRBJ2-5; D gene unclear. Deletions cut 0 bases from V and 3 bases from J, with 0 bases between. In germline, CDR1 is SGDLS, CDR2 YYNGEE. The CDR3 is made up of 11 amino acids. DNA of the CDR3: TGTGCCAGCAGCGTAGAAGAGACCCAGTACTTC. It is translated as CASSVEETQYF.

This chain connects TRBV2 to TRBJ2-3, with 7 bases fitting TRBD1. The CDR3 consists of 16 residues. CDR1 and CDR2 from the germline V gene are SNHLY and FYNNEI. The CDR3 nucleotides read TGTGCGACTACTTTACAGGGGTTCACTGGGACAGATACGCAGTATTTT. It encodes CATTLQGFTGTDTQYF.

The chain couples TRBV6-5 to TRBJ2-4, with D uncertain. The CDR3 is 15 amino acids. Germline V gene data show CDR1 as MNHEY and CDR2 as SVGAGI. V dropped 2 bases and J dropped 1 base, with 9 bases sitting between them. CDR3 region: CASSYRAGAKNIQYF. The CDR3, as DNA: TGTGCCAGCAGTTACAGGGCTGGGGCCAAAAACATTCAGTACTTC.